One and the same sample provided the 24 T cell receptor beta chains below, sequenced in a study of cytomegalovirus exposure and HLA in healthy donors. The primer mix had 60 Vbeta and 13 Jbeta primers. TCRdb's copy holds only in-frame clones and misses some; the assay was immunoSEQ multiplex PCR. The profile shows about 200,000 clones, 86% of them singletons. Sample: PBMCs. The origin of the receptors is a woman aged 30 to 39 in good health and CMV-seronegative.

The chain links TRBV6-5 to TRBJ1-1; D is ambiguous. CDR3 length equals 14 residues. Germline CDR1 and CDR2: MNHEY and SVGAGI. Trimming took 5 bases from V and 0 from J, leaving 10 bases between them. This chain's CDR3 is CASSEKNMNTEAFF. The CDR3 nucleotides read TGTGCCAGCAGTGAAAAAAACATGAACACTGAAGCTTTCTTT.

This clone was counted only a few times. The rearrangement joins TRBV7-2 to TRBJ1-4; 7 nucleotides match TRBD1. This CDR3 has 15 residues. CDR1 and CDR2 from the germline V gene are SGHTA and FQGNSA. The J segment lost 7 bases and the V segment lost 5 bases, leaving 10 bases of the junction unmatched. CDR3 residues: CASSTAGTVGEKLFF. The CDR3 DNA reads TGTGCCAGCAGCACTGCCGGGACAGTCGGTGAAAAACTGTTTTTT.

V is TRBV4-1 and J is TRBJ2-2; 8 bases are shared with TRBD1. CDR3 length: 16 residues. From germline, CDR1 is MGHRA and CDR2 YSYEKL. The V gene end was trimmed by 0 bases and the J gene end by 5 bases; junction bases not matched to a gene: 5. CDR3 sequence reads: CASSQEDRAGTGELFF. CDR3 nucleotide sequence: TGCGCCAGCAGCCAAGAGGACAGGGCAGGAACCGGGGAGCTGTTTTTT.

The chain links TRBV5-1 to TRBJ2-4; D is possibly TRBD2 (7 bases). This CDR3 is built from 17 residues. Trimming took off 0 bases at V and 0 bases at J, with 13 bases between the two ends. The V gene's germline CDR1 is SGHRS and CDR2 YFSETQ. The chain's CDR3 is CASSLVGGLLAKNIQYF. The CDR3 nucleotides read TGCGCCAGCAGCTTGGTGGGGGGGCTCCTAGCCAAAAACATTCAGTACTTC.

CDR3 amino acids: CASSLGRGVEGAFF. The CDR3 DNA is TGTGCCAGCAGCTTAGGCAGGGGGGTAGAGGGAGCTTTCTTT. V usage is TRBV7-8 and J usage is TRBJ1-1, with TRBD1 identical over 7 bases. Per the germline V gene, CDR1 is SGHVS and CDR2 is FQNEAQ. Losses at the gene ends were 1 base for V and 10 bases for J; bases not matched to a gene: 9. The length of the CDR3 is 14 residues.

The gene calls are TRBV28 and TRBJ1-2; D may be TRBD1 (5 bases). This CDR3 contains 15 residues. Deletions cut 4 bases from V and 5 bases from J, with 17 bases between. Germline CDR1 and CDR2: MDHEN and SYDVKM. The CDR3 reads CASSYTGQGGYGYTF. As DNA, the CDR3 is TGTGCCAGCAGTTATACAGGTCAAGGAGGGTATGGCTACACCTTC.

The chain couples TRBV20-1 to TRBJ2-7, with D possibly TRBD1 on 6 matching bases. Germline V CDR1 and CDR2: DFQATT, SNEGSKA (reference sequence). The CDR3 consists of 10 residues. CDR3 sequence reads: CSRDIYEQYF. For the CDR3, the DNA is TGCAGCCGGGACATATACGAGCAGTACTTC.

V gene TRBV4-1 combines with J gene TRBJ1-1, with 8 bases fitting TRBD1. The CDR3 extends over 15 amino acids. Germline V gene lookup returns CDR1 MGHRA and CDR2 YSYEKL. V was pared by 4 bases and J by 2 bases, with 6 bases of the junction left unmatched. The CDR3 protein is CASSPRTGPNTEAFF. The CDR3 DNA sequence: TGCGCCAGCAGCCCTCGGACAGGGCCTAACACTGAAGCTTTCTTT.

The chain employs TRBV2 and TRBJ2-5; 11 bases are a match to TRBD1. The trim removed 8 bases at V and 5 bases at J, leaving 4 bases unmatched. The CDR3 is 13 amino acids. The germline CDR1 and CDR2 sequences are SNHLY and FYNNEI. The CDR3 loop is CASGRDRGETQYF. In nucleotides, the CDR3 is TGTGCCAGCGGCAGGGACAGGGGGGAGACCCAGTACTTC.

Comment on this clone: The junction departs from germline at one end; a sequencing error may be responsible. The chain employs TRBV7-9 and TRBJ2-5; TRBD1 agrees at 8 bases. This CDR3 contains 14 residues. Germline lookup yields CDR1 SEHNR and CDR2 FQNEAQ (reference sequence). CDR3 in amino acids: CSSSSTDRGETQYF. The CDR3 coding sequence is TGTTCCAGCAGCTCGACCGACAGGGGAGAGACCCAGTACTTC.

The gene calls are TRBV7-2 and TRBJ2-1; no definite D call. Germline assignment: CDR1 SGHTA and CDR2 FQGNSA. The CDR3 runs to 14 residues. V was cut by 2 bases and J by 3 bases, with 8 bases left in between. In DNA form, the CDR3 reads TGTGCCAGCAGCTTACTACCGATCTACAATGAGCAGTTCTTC. Encoded protein: CASSLLPIYNEQFF.

The genes are TRBV9 and TRBJ2-2; D is possibly TRBD2 (5 bases). The CDR3 contains 14 residues. The germline V and J ends were trimmed by 2 bases and 8 bases, with 13 bases remaining between them. CDR1 and CDR2 (germline): SGDLS, YYNGEE. This chain's CDR3 is CASSVLGVYGELFF. CDR3 bases: TGTGCCAGCAGCGTCCTGGGAGTTTATGGGGAGCTGTTTTTT.

The chain combines TRBV5-1 with TRBJ1-3; TRBD1 matches 7 bases. The V segment lost 0 bases and the J segment 2 bases; nucleotides outside the gene matches: 2. The CDR3 spans 15 residues. Per germline, CDR1 SGHRS and CDR2 YFSETQ. Here the CDR3 reads CASSLAGTAGNTIYF. The CDR3 DNA reads TGCGCCAGCAGCTTGGCCGGGACAGCTGGAAACACCATATATTTT.

This chain uses TRBV28 with TRBJ2-7, with a possible D match to TRBD1 (6 bases). The CDR3 extends over 14 amino acids. Germline CDR1 is MDHEN and CDR2 is SYDVKM. V was pared by 4 bases and J by 4 bases, with 14 bases between. Written as DNA, the CDR3 is TGTGCCAGCAGTTCCCCGGGACAAAGGTACGAGCAGTACTTC. This translates into CASSSPGQRYEQYF.

The chain carries TRBV11-2 and TRBJ2-7, with TRBD2 matching 13 bases. The trim removed 5 bases at V and 2 bases at J, leaving 9 bases unmatched. CDR1 and CDR2 from the germline V gene are SGHAT and FQNNGV. The CDR3 contains 17 residues. The CDR3 sequence is CASSPHPGLAGAYEQYF. DNA for the CDR3: TGTGCCAGCAGCCCCCATCCAGGACTAGCGGGAGCCTACGAGCAGTACTTC.

V usage is TRBV5-1 and J usage is TRBJ2-1; D not certain. CDR1 SGHRS and CDR2 YFSETQ come from the germline V gene. Trimming left V 3 bases short and J 7 bases short, with 17 bases between. The CDR3 is made up of 15 amino acids. As DNA, the CDR3 is TGCGCCAGCAGCTCGAACGTTGGGCTTGGGAATGAGCAGTTCTTC. It specifies CASSSNVGLGNEQFF.

The chain recombines TRBV7-2 with TRBJ2-2, with 7 bases lining up with TRBD1. This CDR3 comprises 16 residues. J gave up 3 bases and V 5 bases, and 9 bases lay outside the gene matches. From germline, CDR1 is SGHTA and CDR2 FQGNSA. The CDR3 DNA sequence: TGTGCCAGCAGCCCGCTTAGAGGGGGCGACACCGGGGAGCTGTTTTTT. This sequence encodes CASSPLRGGDTGELFF.

V and J are TRBV10-1 and TRBJ2-7; D possibly corresponds to TRBD2 (5 bases). CDR1 and CDR2 from the germline V gene are WNHNN and SYGVQD (reference sequence). The CDR3 has 14 amino acids. Trimming pared 2 bases from V and 2 bases from J, leaving 10 bases between. CDR3 region: CASSEGLAPYEQYF. Here the CDR3 DNA reads TGCGCCAGCAGTGAGGGGCTAGCCCCCTACGAGCAGTACTTC.

This clone occurred a few times. This rearrangement joins TRBV6-4 to TRBJ2-1; 12 bases are shared with TRBD1. The ends lost 8 bases at V and 6 bases at J; junction bases unmatched: 8. Germline-derived CDR1 and CDR2 are MRHNA and SNTAGT. The CDR3 is made up of 15 amino acids. The CDR3 is CASQPGQGAVNEQFF. CDR3 in DNA: TGTGCCAGCCAACCGGGACAGGGGGCCGTCAATGAGCAGTTCTTC.

In nucleotides, the CDR3 is TGTGCCAGCAGTGGAACGGGGTCCTACGAGCAGTACTTC. This encodes CASSGTGSYEQYF. V usage is TRBV25-1 and J usage is TRBJ2-7; D possibly corresponds to TRBD2 (5 bases). The CDR3 spans 13 residues. V lost 4 bases, J lost 1 base, and 8 bases lay in between. The germline V gene has CDR1 MGHDK and CDR2 SYGVNS.

The chain is built from TRBV29-1 and TRBJ2-7; D is perhaps TRBD2 (6 bases). Trimming cost V 6 bases and J 3 bases, with 15 bases left between them. In germline, CDR1 is SQVTM, CDR2 ANQGSEA. This CDR3 spans 13 amino acids. In DNA form, the CDR3 reads TGCAGCGTCGCCCGGGAGCCCCACTACGAGCAGTACTTC. This encodes CSVAREPHYEQYF.

The chain's CDR3 is CASSFAGYGNTIYF. The CDR3 coding sequence is TGTGCCAGCAGTTTTGCAGGATATGGAAACACCATATATTTT. The V gene is TRBV28, the J gene TRBJ1-3; no definite D call. CDR1 is MDHEN, CDR2 SYDVKM, per germline. V was trimmed by 3 bases and J by 3 bases, leaving 9 bases between them. The CDR3 is 14 amino acids.

J is TRBJ2-7 and V is TRBV28, with D perhaps TRBD2 (5 bases). The CDR3 has 13 residues. Germline V gene lookup returns CDR1 MDHEN and CDR2 SYDVKM. V was pared by 2 bases and J by 4 bases, with 9 bases between. CDR3 in DNA: TGTGCCAGCAGTTTAAGCGGTGGGTACGAGCAGTACTTC. It specifies CASSLSGGYEQYF. Combining the CDR3 with reference TRBV28 and TRBJ2-7 gives the whole variable domain DVKVTQSSRYLVKRTGEKVFLECVQDMDHENMFWYRQDPGLGLRLIYFSYDVKMKEKGDIPEGYSVSREKKERFSLILESASTNQTSMYLCASSLSGGYEQYFGPGTRLTVT.

This chain joins TRBV6-5 and TRBJ1-3; D ambiguous. Trimming pared 2 bases from V and 0 bases from J, leaving 8 bases between. This CDR3 is built from 15 residues. Germline values: CDR1 MNHEY, CDR2 SVGAGI. CDR3 in amino acids: CASSYQEPSGNTIYF. The CDR3 nucleotides read TGTGCCAGCAGTTACCAGGAACCCTCTGGAAACACCATATATTTT.